These T cell receptor beta chains were read from a single sample in a study of blood T cell repertoires in COVID-19. The method was immunoSEQ multiplex PCR; TCRdb's version includes in-frame clones alone and lacks a portion of them. The sample holds under 35,000 clones, 65% to 90% seen once. Source material: peripheral blood. The receptors shown here come from a man between 70 and 80 years old with active COVID-19. Each CDR3 is given with its conserved first and last residue. The order of the fields is V gene, D gene, J gene, CDR3 protein, CDR3 DNA. A D gene is named only where the DNA matches it firmly.

TRBV7-2	NA	TRBJ1-2	CASSSATGYGYTF	TGTGCCAGCAGCTCCGCAACGGGATATGGCTACACCTTC
TRBV7-3	TRBD1	TRBJ1-3	CASSQTGVDDTIYF	TGTGCCAGCAGCCAAACAGGGGTCGACGACACCATATATTTT
TRBV5-1	NA	TRBJ2-3	CASSPVAAQGTQYF	TGCGCCAGCAGTCCCGTAGCGGCGCAGGGTACGCAGTATTTT
TRBV7-8	TRBD2	TRBJ2-1	CASSLGLAGGDNEQFF	TGTGCCAGCAGCTTAGGACTAGCGGGAGGAGACAATGAGCAGTTCTTC
TRBV5-1	TRBD1	TRBJ2-3	CASSEDRWSTDTQYF	TGCGCCAGCAGCGAGGACAGGTGGAGCACAGATACGCAGTATTTT
TRBV19	NA	TRBJ2-1	CASSTSAYNEQFF	TGTGCCAGTAGTACTAGCGCTTACAATGAGCAGTTCTTC
TRBV18	NA	TRBJ2-5	CASSPNGGAPETQYF	TGTGCCAGCTCACCAAACGGAGGCGCCCCGGAGACCCAGTACTTC
TRBV6-1	NA	TRBJ2-7	CASSEGALSSYEQYF	TGTGCCAGCAGCGAAGGAGCGTTGAGCTCCTACGAGCAGTACTTC
TRBV5-1	NA	TRBJ1-1	CASSLGVQYEAFF	TGCGCCAGCAGCTTGGGAGTACAGTACGAAGCTTTCTTT
TRBV5-1	NA	TRBJ2-3	CASSLIRAADTQYF	TGCGCCAGCAGCTTGATCAGGGCTGCAGATACGCAGTATTTT
TRBV6-6	NA	TRBJ1-1	CASTQPQRTEAFF	TGTGCCAGCACACAGCCCCAAAGGACTGAAGCTTTCTTT